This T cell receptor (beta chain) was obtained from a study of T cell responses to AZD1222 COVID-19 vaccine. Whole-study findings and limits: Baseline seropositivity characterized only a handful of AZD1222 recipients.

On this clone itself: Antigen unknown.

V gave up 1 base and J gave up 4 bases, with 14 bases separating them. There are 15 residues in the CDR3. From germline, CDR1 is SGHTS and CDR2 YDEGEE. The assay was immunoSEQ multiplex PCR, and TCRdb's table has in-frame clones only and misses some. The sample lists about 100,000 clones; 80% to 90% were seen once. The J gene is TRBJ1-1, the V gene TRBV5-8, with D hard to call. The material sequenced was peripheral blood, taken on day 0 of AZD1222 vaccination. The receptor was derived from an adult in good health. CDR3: CASSLFGGKGTEAFF. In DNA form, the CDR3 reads TGTGCCAGCAGCTTGTTTGGAGGGAAGGGCACTGAAGCTTTCTTT.